This TCR beta chain was identified during a study of T-cell reconstitution after alpha-beta-depleted transplantation in children. Germline CDR1 and CDR2: DFQATT and SNEGSKA (reference sequence). The V and J ends lost 2 bases and 6 bases respectively, with 14 bases between them. The length of the CDR3 is 14 residues. A library of TCRbeta sequences, prepared with unique molecular identifiers, was generated. MiXCR was run by TCRdb on the PCR reads, yielding one entry per CDR3 protein. The table shows 150,000 to 200,000 distinct CDR3 sequences, with about 6.3% occurring only once. This clonotype was seen at least ten times.

The chain links TRBV20-1 to TRBJ1-5; D is unresolved. The material sequenced was PBMCs from the stem cell graft donor, taken from the stem cell graft. The receptor's source is a human donor who donated a stem cell graft to a child with Wiskott-Aldrich syndrome. CDR3 nucleotides: TGCAGTGCTAGATCTTTGGGCAGATCTCAGCCCCAGCATTTT. Protein: CSARSLGRSQPQHF.